Following are 28 T cell receptor beta chains from one sample sequenced in a study of spatial heterogeneity in lung cancer. Time point in this sample: blood at routine non-recurrence follow-up after resection. Whole RNA obtained from tumor, nontumor lung or frozen PBMC underwent sequencing without sorting. Each CDR3 protein gets one entry after TCRdb re-called the 5' RACE reads with MiXCR. Among roughly 120,000 distinct CDR3 sequences listed, more than 10% were seen once. The source material was PBMCs, sampled at follow-up. The receptors here all came from a male donor with early-stage non-small cell lung cancer.

The chain combines TRBV30 with TRBJ2-3; TRBD2 is a possible D gene (5 bases). This CDR3 region has 15 residues. The germline V gene encodes CDR1 GTSNPN and CDR2 SVGIG (reference sequence). V was shortened by 0 bases and J by 2 bases, with 12 bases between the two germline ends. The CDR3 region has the DNA TGTGCCTGGAGTGTAGGAAGCGGAACCACAGATACGCAGTATTTT. Its protein product is CAWSVGSGTTDTQYF.

This clonotype has just a few counts. V and J are TRBV7-6 and TRBJ2-2; perhaps TRBD2 as D (5 bases). Germline CDR1 reads SGHVS; CDR2 reads FNYEAQ. The CDR3 extends over 14 amino acids. Trimming removed 7 bases from V and 3 bases from J, with 12 bases in between. This chain's CDR3 is CASTIGLHTGELFF. CDR3 nucleotides: TGTGCCAGCACCATTGGACTCCACACCGGGGAGCTGTTTTTT.

This clonotype was seen many times. V is TRBV20-1 and J is TRBJ1-5; D is unresolved. The V and J ends lost 0 bases and 9 bases respectively, with 12 bases between them. From germline, CDR1 is DFQATT and CDR2 SNEGSKA (reference sequence). This CDR3 spans 13 amino acids. This CDR3 is CSARDSGEWPQHF. In DNA, the CDR3 is TGCAGTGCTAGAGATTCCGGGGAATGGCCCCAGCATTTT.

This clonotype was detected only a few times. V usage is TRBV7-6 and J usage is TRBJ1-6; possibly TRBD1 for D (6 bases). V lost 5 bases to trimming and J lost 7 bases, with 12 bases between them. Germline-derived CDR1 and CDR2 are SGHVS and FNYEAQ. The CDR3 has 14 amino acids. CDR3 amino acids: CASSARTANSPLHF. The CDR3 nucleotides are TGTGCCAGCAGCGCGCGGACAGCCAATTCACCCCTCCACTTT.

The CDR3 here is CAGTQGRNTNYGYTF. CDR3 DNA sequence: TGTGCCGGCACCCAAGGACGGAATACTAACTATGGCTACACCTTC. The chain couples TRBV2 to TRBJ1-2, with unresolved D. The CDR3 runs to 15 residues. The germline gives CDR1 SNHLY, CDR2 FYNNEI. V was shortened by 11 bases and J by 0 bases, with 19 bases between the two germline ends.

This chain uses TRBV7-2 with TRBJ1-1; D ambiguous. Germline V CDR1 and CDR2: SGHTA, FQGNSA. This CDR3 is built from 14 residues. Trimming took off 7 bases at V and 0 bases at J, with 12 bases between the two ends. In DNA, the CDR3 is TGTGCCAGCACCCCCAGTCTTATGAACACTGAAGCTTTCTTT. This codes for CASTPSLMNTEAFF.

J is TRBJ2-1 and V is TRBV6-6, with 12 bases matching TRBD2. J gave up 8 bases and V 6 bases, and 5 bases lay outside the gene matches. This CDR3 comprises 14 residues. CDR1 is MNHNY and CDR2 is SVGAGI in the germline V gene (reference sequence). Here the CDR3 reads CASRRTSGAYEQFF. Here the CDR3 DNA reads TGTGCCAGCAGGAGGACTAGCGGGGCCTATGAGCAGTTCTTC.

The chain recombines TRBV9 with TRBJ1-3, with D possibly TRBD1 on 6 matching bases. Germline CDR1 is SGDLS and CDR2 is YYNGEE. The CDR3 spans 16 residues. V was pared by 4 bases and J by 0 bases, with 14 bases between. The CDR3 region is CASSPHRVHSGNTIYF. Written as DNA, the CDR3 is TGTGCCAGCAGCCCTCACAGGGTCCACTCTGGAAACACCATATATTTT.

This clonotype came up many times. V is TRBV3-1 and J is TRBJ2-7; no definite D call. Trimming pared 1 base from V and 4 bases from J, leaving 2 bases between. Germline CDR1 and CDR2: LGHDT and YNNKEL (reference sequence). The CDR3 is made up of 11 amino acids. CDR3 residues: CASSQAYEQYF. Here the CDR3 DNA reads TGTGCCAGCAGCCAAGCATACGAGCAGTACTTC.

This clonotype was seen many times. The V call is TRBV28, the J call TRBJ2-1; possible D gene TRBD1, 6 bases. V dropped 6 bases and J dropped 7 bases, with 13 bases sitting between them. The germline gives CDR1 MDHEN, CDR2 SYDVKM. This CDR3 contains 13 residues. CDR3: CASRSGTSNEQFF. The CDR3 DNA reads TGTGCCAGCAGATCCGGGACATCGAATGAGCAGTTCTTC.

This clonotype showed up just a few times. The chain combines TRBV7-8 with TRBJ2-1; D might be TRBD2 (5 bases). Germline CDR1 and CDR2: SGHVS and FQNEAQ. The CDR3 extends over 15 amino acids. V was pared by 1 base and J by 0 bases, with 7 bases between. The CDR3 region has the DNA TGTGCCAGCAGCTTAGATGCGGGCTCCTACAATGAGCAGTTCTTC. Residues: CASSLDAGSYNEQFF.

J is TRBJ2-1 and V is TRBV12-2; whether TRBD2, the table's D call, matches the DNA was not checked. TRBV12-2 is labeled a pseudogene. The CDR3 totals 18 residues. CDR3 sequence reads: CASRLSSGSASSYNEQFF. In DNA form, the CDR3 reads TGTGCAAGTCGCTTAAGTAGCGGGAGTGCCAGCTCCTACAATGAGCAGTTCTTC.

This clonotype was counted ten times or more. V and J are TRBV24-1 and TRBJ1-2, with 10 nucleotides matching TRBD1. V was pared by 3 bases and J by 7 bases, with 4 bases of the junction left unmatched. In germline, CDR1 is KGHDR, CDR2 SFDVKD. The CDR3 is 14 amino acids. The CDR3, as DNA: TGTGCCACCAGTGATCCTTGGACAGGGGGTGGCTACACCTTC. This codes for CATSDPWTGGGYTF.

This chain uses TRBV7-6 with TRBJ2-1, with TRBD1 identical over 10 bases. The CDR3 runs to 17 residues. J was trimmed by 8 bases and V by 1 base; bases with no gene match: 11. Germline CDR1 reads SGHVS; CDR2 reads FNYEAQ. This CDR3 is CASSLGSGTGAVHEQFF. The CDR3 region has the DNA TGTGCCAGCAGCTTAGGATCCGGGACAGGGGCCGTGCATGAGCAGTTCTTC.

In its sample, this clonotype was seen a few times. The chain couples TRBV6-2 or TRBV6-3 to TRBJ2-7; D uncertain. V lost 2 bases, J lost 6 bases, and 14 bases lay in between. The CDR3 contains 14 residues. Per the germline V gene, CDR1 is MNHEY and CDR2 is SVGEGT. As DNA, the CDR3 is TGTGCCAGCAGTTACCCCGTCCGGGTCCTCGAGCAGTACTTC. Protein sequence: CASSYPVRVLEQYF.

This clonotype came up a few times. The chain joins TRBV29-1 to TRBJ2-3, with 8 bases identical to TRBD2. CDR1 is SQVTM and CDR2 is ANQGSEA in the germline V gene. This CDR3 region has 15 residues. V gave up 3 bases and J gave up 2 bases; unmatched junction bases: 7. The CDR3 loop reads CSVDDSGDSTDTQYF. CDR3 bases: TGCAGCGTTGATGATAGCGGGGATTCCACAGATACGCAGTATTTT.

The V gene is TRBV28, the J gene TRBJ2-7; 9 positions match TRBD1. The CDR3 is made up of 13 amino acids. Germline CDR1 reads MDHEN; CDR2 reads SYDVKM. The V segment lost 6 bases and the J segment 4 bases; nucleotides outside the gene matches: 4. The CDR3 DNA is TGTGCCAGCAGCACAGGGGGCGGGTACGAGCAGTACTTC. The encoded protein is CASSTGGGYEQYF.

In its sample, this clonotype was seen a few times. This chain joins TRBV6-5 and TRBJ2-1, with 7 bases identical to TRBD2. This CDR3 has 13 residues. The germline gives CDR1 MNHEY, CDR2 SVGAGI. The junction had 5 bases not matched to a gene; V was cut back by 8 bases and J by 4 bases. The CDR3 coding sequence is TGTGCCAGCGGGAGGGCGATTTACAATGAGCAGTTCTTC. This encodes CASGRAIYNEQFF.

This chain links TRBV12-5 with TRBJ2-5; 7 nucleotides agree with TRBD1. Germline loops: CDR1 LGHNT, CDR2 FRNRAP. The CDR3 contains 14 residues. Trimming took 5 bases from V and 4 from J; bases not matched to a gene: 7. The CDR3 DNA sequence: TGTGCTAGTGGTGTGACAGGGTTCGGAGAGACCCAGTACTTC. Protein: CASGVTGFGETQYF.

This clonotype showed up just a few times. The CDR3 DNA reads as TGTGCCAGCAGCTTACAGGGGGCTAGGTCACCCCTCCACTTT. Protein: CASSLQGARSPLHF. The chain links TRBV5-4 to TRBJ1-6; 9 bases fit TRBD1. The CDR3 has 14 amino acids. V was clipped by 2 bases and J by 10 bases; unmatched bases: 4. Looked up from germline, CDR1 is SGHNT and CDR2 is YYREEE (reference sequence).

As for this clonotype: Being one base from a much bigger clone, this may be a read error. V usage is TRBV29-1 and J usage is TRBJ1-2, with a tentative D call TRBD1 (5 bases). The CDR3 has 15 residues. Germline V lookup: CDR1 SQVTM, CDR2 ANQGSEA. V lost 1 base and J 2 bases, leaving 14 bases between the germline ends. The CDR3 sequence: CSVEGGEQTNYGYTF. CDR3 bases: TGCAGCGTTGAAGGAGGGGAACAGACCAACTATGGCTACACCTTC.

This clonotype was counted between two and nine times. The rearrangement links TRBV19 to TRBJ1-5; 9 positions agree with TRBD1. J was trimmed by 1 base and V by 9 bases; bases with no gene match: 7. The CDR3 contains 15 residues. Germline CDR1 is LNHDA and CDR2 is SQIVND (reference sequence). The CDR3 bases are TGTGCCAGCAAGACAGGGGGAGGAAGCAATCAGCCCCAGCATTTT. The encoded protein is CASKTGGGSNQPQHF.

V is TRBV6-1 and J is TRBJ1-3; D not resolved. This CDR3 region has 14 residues. The germline CDR1 and CDR2 sequences are MNHNS and SASEGT. V lost 4 bases and J lost 0, with 7 bases in between. DNA for the CDR3: TGTGCCAGCAGTGGAACGGGCTCTGGAAACACCATATATTTT. The encoded protein is CASSGTGSGNTIYF.

This clonotype was observed a few times. The V gene is TRBV3-1, the J gene TRBJ1-1; the D gene is possibly TRBD1 (5 bases). Trimming pared 0 bases from V and 9 bases from J, leaving 11 bases between. Looked up from germline, CDR1 is LGHDT and CDR2 is YNNKEL (reference sequence). This CDR3 spans 13 amino acids. Written as DNA, the CDR3 is TGTGCCAGCAGCCAAGAAGGGAGGGGAAAAGCTTTCTTT. Its protein is CASSQEGRGKAFF. Supplemented by reference TRBV3-1 and TRBJ1-1, the full variable domain reads DTAVSQTPKYLVTQMGNDKSIKCEQNLGHDTMYWYKQDSKKFLKIMFSYNNKELIINETVPNRFSPKSPDKAHLNLHINSLELGDSAVYFCASSQEGRGKAFFGQGTRLTVV.

This clonotype appeared many times. The chain recombines TRBV20-1 with TRBJ2-7, with D perhaps given as TRBD1 or TRBD2 (5 bases each). Between the trimmed V and J ends, which lost 1 base and 5 bases, there was a span of 18 bases. Germline V lookup: CDR1 DFQATT, CDR2 SNEGSKA (reference sequence). The CDR3 runs to 15 residues. CDR3 nucleotides: TGCAGTGCTAGAGTCCCCACCAGGGAGAGGAACGAGCAGTACTTC. Amino acid sequence: CSARVPTRERNEQYF.

The V and J genes are TRBV5-1 and TRBJ1-5; D not resolved. The CDR3 loop spans 15 amino acids. Per germline, CDR1 SGHRS and CDR2 YFSETQ. V was shortened by 1 base and J by 0 bases, with 8 bases between the two germline ends. The CDR3 DNA sequence: TGCGCCAGCAGCTTGACAGCAGATAGCAATCAGCCCCAGCATTTT. This gives the protein CASSLTADSNQPQHF. The whole variable domain, remainder taken from reference TRBV5-1 and TRBJ1-5, is KAGVTQTPRYLIKTRGQQVTLSCSPISGHRSVSWYQQTPGQGLQFLFEYFSETQRNKGNFPGRFSGRQFSNSRSEMNVSTLELGDSALYLCASSLTADSNQPQHFGDGTRLSIL.

Many counts were recorded for this clonotype. The chain joins TRBV19 to TRBJ1-3, with D perhaps matching TRBD1 (6 bases). The germline CDR1 and CDR2 sequences are LNHDA and SQIVND (reference sequence). The germline V and J ends were trimmed by 8 bases and 2 bases, with 22 bases remaining between them. The CDR3 loop spans 17 amino acids. The CDR3 DNA reads as TGTGCCAGTGGACCGTGGACAGAAACCTTTCCTGGAAACACCATATATTTT. It is translated as CASGPWTETFPGNTIYF. The full variable domain, in which reference TRBV19 and TRBJ1-3 provide the parts outside the CDR3, is DGGITQSPKYLFRKEGQNVTLSCEQNLNHDAMYWYRQDPGQGLRLIYYSQIVNDFQKGDIAEGYSVSREKKESFPLTVTSAQKNPTAFYLCASGPWTETFPGNTIYFGEGSWLTVV.

This clonotype was seen at least ten times. V gene TRBV6-5 combines with J gene TRBJ2-7; 7 bases agree with TRBD1. V shed 6 bases, J shed 3 bases, and the junction held 5 bases outside the gene matches. The CDR3 extends over 13 amino acids. CDR1 is MNHEY and CDR2 is SVGAGI in the germline V gene. The CDR3 here is CASSSGTVYEQYF. The CDR3 bases are TGTGCCAGCAGCTCCGGGACAGTCTACGAGCAGTACTTC.